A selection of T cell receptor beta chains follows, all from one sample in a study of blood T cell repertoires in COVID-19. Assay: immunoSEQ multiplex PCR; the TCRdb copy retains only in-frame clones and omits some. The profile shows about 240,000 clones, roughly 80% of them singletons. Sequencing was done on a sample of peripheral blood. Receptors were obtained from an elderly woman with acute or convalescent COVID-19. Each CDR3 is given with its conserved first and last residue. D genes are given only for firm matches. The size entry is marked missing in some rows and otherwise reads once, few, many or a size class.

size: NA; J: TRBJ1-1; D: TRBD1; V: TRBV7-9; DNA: TGTGCCAGCAGCCAACGGACAGGGGTCACTGAAGCTTTCTTT; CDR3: CASSQRTGVTEAFF
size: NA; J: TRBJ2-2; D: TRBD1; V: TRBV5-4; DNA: TGTGCCAGCAGCGGTTCGGACAGGGGTACCGGGGAGCTGTTTTTT; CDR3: CASSGSDRGTGELFF
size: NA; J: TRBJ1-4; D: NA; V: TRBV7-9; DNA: TGTGCCAGCAGCTCCACCCCGGACTTTAATGAAAAACTGTTTTTT; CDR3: CASSSTPDFNEKLFF
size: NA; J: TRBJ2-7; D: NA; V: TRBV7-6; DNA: TGTGCCAGCAGCTTAGCGGGGGTCAGGGGAAGTATCGACGAGCAGTACTTC; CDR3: CASSLAGVRGSIDEQYF
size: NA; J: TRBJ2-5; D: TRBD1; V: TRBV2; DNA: TGTGCCAGCAGTGGTACAGGGGGAAAAGAGACCCAGTACTTC; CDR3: CASSGTGGKETQYF
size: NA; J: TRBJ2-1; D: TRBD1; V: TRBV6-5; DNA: TGTGCCAGCAGTTACTTGAACAGGGGGGAACAGTTCTTC; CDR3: CASSYLNRGEQFF
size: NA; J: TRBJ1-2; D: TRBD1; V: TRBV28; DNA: TGTGCCAGCAGTTTAATTTCCGGGGACAGGGGGGATAGTGGCTACACCTTC; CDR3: CASSLISGDRGDSGYTF
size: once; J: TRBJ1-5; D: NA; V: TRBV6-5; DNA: TGTGCCAGCAGTTCCATACCCGGGGGGAAATTGCATTTT; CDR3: CASSSIPGGKLHF
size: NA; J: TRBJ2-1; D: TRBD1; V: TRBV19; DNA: TGTGCCAGTAGTATAGGTACAGGGGGCGGCAACAATGAGCAGTTCTTC; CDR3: CASSIGTGGGNNEQFF
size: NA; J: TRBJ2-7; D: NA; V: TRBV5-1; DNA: TGCGCCAGCAGCTTGGTGCCGGCCGGGGGTGAGTACTTC; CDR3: CASSLVPAGGEYF
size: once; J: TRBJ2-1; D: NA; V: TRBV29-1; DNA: TGCAGTCCAGGGCCGTACAATGAGCAGTTCTTC; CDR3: CSPGPYNEQFF
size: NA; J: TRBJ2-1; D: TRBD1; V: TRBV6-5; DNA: TGTGCCAGCAGTTACACCGGGACAGGGGACAATGAGCAGTTCTTC; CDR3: CASSYTGTGDNEQFF
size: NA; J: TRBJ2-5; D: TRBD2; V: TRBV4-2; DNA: TGTGCCAGCAGCCAAGCGAGCGGGGGGACCCAGTACTTC; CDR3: CASSQASGGTQYF
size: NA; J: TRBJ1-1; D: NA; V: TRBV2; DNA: TGTGCCAGCAGTTCACCCCGGGACACTGAAGCTTTCTTT; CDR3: CASSSPRDTEAFF
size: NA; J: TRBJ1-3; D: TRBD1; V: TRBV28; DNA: TGTGCCAGCAGTCCACAACCGGGACAGGGATCTGGAAACACCATATATTTT; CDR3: CASSPQPGQGSGNTIYF
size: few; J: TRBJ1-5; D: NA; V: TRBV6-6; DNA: TGTGCCAGCAGTTACTCGGAGGGAGGCAATCAGCCCCAGCATTTT; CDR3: CASSYSEGGNQPQHF
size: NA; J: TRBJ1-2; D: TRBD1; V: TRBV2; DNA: TGTGCCAGCAACGACAGGGGGAACTATGGCTACACCTTC; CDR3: CASNDRGNYGYTF
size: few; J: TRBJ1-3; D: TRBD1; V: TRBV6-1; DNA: TGTGCCAGCAGTGAAGGGGGACAGGGAACTGGAAACACCATATATTTT; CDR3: CASSEGGQGTGNTIYF
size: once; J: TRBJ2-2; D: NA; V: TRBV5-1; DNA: TGCGCCAGCAGCTTACAACAGCTCGGGGAGCTGTTTTTT; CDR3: CASSLQQLGELFF
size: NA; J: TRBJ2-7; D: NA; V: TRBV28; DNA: TGTGCCAGCAGCCCTTTGTACCGGGAGCAGTACTTC; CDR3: CASSPLYREQYF
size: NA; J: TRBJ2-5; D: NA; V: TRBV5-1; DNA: TGCGCCAGCAGCCTCGGGGGAAAGGAAGAGACCCAGTACTTC; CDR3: CASSLGGKEETQYF
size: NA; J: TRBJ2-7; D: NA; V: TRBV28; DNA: TGTGCCAGCAGGAGAGGGCGCGGGTCCTACGAGCAGTACTTC; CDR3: CASRRGRGSYEQYF
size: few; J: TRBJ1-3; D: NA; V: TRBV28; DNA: TGTGCCAGCTGGACAGATGGAAACACCATATATTTT; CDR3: CASWTDGNTIYF
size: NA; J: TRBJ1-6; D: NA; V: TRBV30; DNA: TGTGCCTGGAGTACCCAGGGAGGGATTAATTCACCCCTCCACTTT; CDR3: CAWSTQGGINSPLHF
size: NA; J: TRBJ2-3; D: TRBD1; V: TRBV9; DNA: TGTGCCAGCAGCACCCGACAGGGGGCCTTAGATACGCAGTATTTT; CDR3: CASSTRQGALDTQYF
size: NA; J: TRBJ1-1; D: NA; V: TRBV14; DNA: TGTGCCAGCAGCCCATTCAGGGACACTGAAGCTTTCTTT; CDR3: CASSPFRDTEAFF
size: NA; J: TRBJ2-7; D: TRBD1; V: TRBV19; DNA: TGTGCCAGTAGTAGGAGACAGGGAGTCTACGAGCAGTACTTC; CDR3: CASSRRQGVYEQYF
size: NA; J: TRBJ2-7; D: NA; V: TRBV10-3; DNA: TGTGCCATCAGTGAGTCGTACGAACCCACTATCGCGGAGCTAAAGCAGTACTTC; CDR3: CAISESYEPTIAELKQYF
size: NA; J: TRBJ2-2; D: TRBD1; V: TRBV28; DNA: TGTGCCAGCACCCTGACAGGGCCCGGGGAGCTGTTTTTT; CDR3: CASTLTGPGELFF
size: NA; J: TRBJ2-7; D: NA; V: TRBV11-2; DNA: TGTGCCAGCAGCTTAGATGGCACCCGTCAGTACTTC; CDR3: CASSLDGTRQYF
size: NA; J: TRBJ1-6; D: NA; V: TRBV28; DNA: TGTGCCAGCAGTTTAGGTCTTGGAGCAGATAATTCACCCCTCCACTTT; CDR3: CASSLGLGADNSPLHF
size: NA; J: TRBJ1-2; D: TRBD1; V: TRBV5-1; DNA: TGCGCCAGCAGCTTACAGGGGTTTTCGGACTATGGCTACACCTTC; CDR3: CASSLQGFSDYGYTF
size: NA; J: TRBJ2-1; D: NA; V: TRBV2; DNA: TGTGCCAGCAGTCCCCGGGCCTACAATGAGCAGTTCTTC; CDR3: CASSPRAYNEQFF
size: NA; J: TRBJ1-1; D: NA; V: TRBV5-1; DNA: TGCGCCAGCAGCTCCTCTAATCGGGGCACTGAAGCTTTCTTT; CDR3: CASSSSNRGTEAFF
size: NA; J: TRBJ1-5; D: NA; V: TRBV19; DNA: TGTGCCAGTAGGCGCGAGGATCAGCCCCAGCATTTT; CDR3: CASRREDQPQHF
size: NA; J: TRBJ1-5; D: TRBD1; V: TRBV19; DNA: TGTGCCAGTAGGAGCACAGGGGGCGGGGGCAATCAGCCCCAGCATTTT; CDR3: CASRSTGGGGNQPQHF
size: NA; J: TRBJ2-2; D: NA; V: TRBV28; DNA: TGTGCCAGCAGTCTTGTTGGGGGCAGGCAGCTCACCGGGGAGCTGTTTTTT; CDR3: CASSLVGGRQLTGELFF
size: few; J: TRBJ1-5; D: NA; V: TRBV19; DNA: TGTGCCAGTACCGAAACAGGGAGCGGCAATCAGCCCCAGCATTTT; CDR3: CASTETGSGNQPQHF
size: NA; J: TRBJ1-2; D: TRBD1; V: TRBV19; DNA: TGTGCCAGTAGTAGGGACAGGGGCTATGGCTACACCTTC; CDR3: CASSRDRGYGYTF
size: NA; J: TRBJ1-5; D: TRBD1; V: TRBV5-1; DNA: TGCGCCAGCAGCTTGTCAGGGGGGAACCAGCCCCAGCATTTT; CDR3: CASSLSGGNQPQHF
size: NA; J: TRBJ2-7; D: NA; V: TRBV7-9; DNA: TGTGCCAGCAGCGGAGGGGACGTGAGCTCCTACGAGCAGTACTTC; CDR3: CASSGGDVSSYEQYF
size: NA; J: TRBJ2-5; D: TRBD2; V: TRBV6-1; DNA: TGTGCCAGCAGGGAAACCGGGACTAGCGGGGGGTACCAAGAGACCCAGTACTTC; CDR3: CASRETGTSGGYQETQYF
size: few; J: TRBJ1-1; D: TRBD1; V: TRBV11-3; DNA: TGTGCCAGCAGCGCCAGGGGGACTGAAGCTTTCTTT; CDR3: CASSARGTEAFF
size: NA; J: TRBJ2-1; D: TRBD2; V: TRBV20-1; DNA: TGCAGTGCTAGTTCTTCTAGCGGGGGGGCCCTCTCCTACAATGAGCAGTTCTTC; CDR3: CSASSSSGGALSYNEQFF
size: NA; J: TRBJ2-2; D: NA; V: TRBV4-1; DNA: TGCGCCAGCAGCCAAGCGGGGGGCGCGGACACCGGGGAGCTGTTTTTT; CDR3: CASSQAGGADTGELFF
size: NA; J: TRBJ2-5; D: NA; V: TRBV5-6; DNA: TGTGCCAGCAGCTCCGTAACGGGGGAGACCCAGTACTTC; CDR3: CASSSVTGETQYF
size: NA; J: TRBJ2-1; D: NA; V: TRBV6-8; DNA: TGTGCCAGCAAGCGATATGAGCAGTTCTTC; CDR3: CASKRYEQFF
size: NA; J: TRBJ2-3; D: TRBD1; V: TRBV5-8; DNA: TGTGCCAGCAGCTTGCACCTCGGACAGGGGCTGGGAGATACGCAGTATTTT; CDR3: CASSLHLGQGLGDTQYF
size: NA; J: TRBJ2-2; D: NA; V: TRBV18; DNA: TGTGCCAGCTCAACACTAACGAACACCGGGGAGCTGTTTTTT; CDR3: CASSTLTNTGELFF
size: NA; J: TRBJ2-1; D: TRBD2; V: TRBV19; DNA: TGTGCCAGTAGTAGCCCCGGGACTAGCGGGGGGTTTGGCAATGAGCAGTTCTTC; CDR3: CASSSPGTSGGFGNEQFF
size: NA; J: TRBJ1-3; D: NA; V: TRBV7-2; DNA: TGTGCCAGCAGCTTACATAAGGGGAACACCATATATTTT; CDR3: CASSLHKGNTIYF